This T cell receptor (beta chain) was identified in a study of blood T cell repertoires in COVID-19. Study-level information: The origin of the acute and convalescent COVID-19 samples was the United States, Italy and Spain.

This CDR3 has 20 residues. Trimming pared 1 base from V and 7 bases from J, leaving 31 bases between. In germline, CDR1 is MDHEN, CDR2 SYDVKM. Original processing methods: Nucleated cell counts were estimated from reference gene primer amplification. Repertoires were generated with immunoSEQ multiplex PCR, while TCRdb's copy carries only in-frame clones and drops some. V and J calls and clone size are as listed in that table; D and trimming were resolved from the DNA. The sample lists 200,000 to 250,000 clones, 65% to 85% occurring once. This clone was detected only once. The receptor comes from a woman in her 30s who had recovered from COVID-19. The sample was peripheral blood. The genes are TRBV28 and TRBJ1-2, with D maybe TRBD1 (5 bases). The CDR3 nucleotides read TGTGCCAGCAGTTTATTAAGGGTCCTCAGGGCCAGGGATTACTTAGGTGGCTACACCTTC. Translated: CASSLLRVLRARDYLGGYTF.